This T cell receptor (beta chain) was sequenced in a study of technical replicates of blood from several donors. This clone came up once. Sequencing was performed with immunoSEQ multiplex PCR; in TCRdb, only in-frame clones are kept and a portion is missing. In the table there are under 90,000 clones, around 90% of which are singletons. Germline CDR1 reads SGDLS; CDR2 reads YYNGEE. The CDR3 contains 15 residues. Trimming took 0 bases from V and 6 from J; bases not matched to a gene: 1. V and J are TRBV9 and TRBJ2-2; 11 bases are shared with TRBD2. The source material was T cells isolated from PBMCs. The receptor comes from a human donor in good health. CDR3 in amino acids: CASSVETSGAGELFF. In DNA, the CDR3 is TGTGCCAGCAGCGTAGAGACTAGCGGGGCCGGGGAGCTGTTTTTT. Full variable domain (remainder filled in from reference TRBV9 and TRBJ2-2): DSGVTQTPKHLITATGQRVTLRCSPRSGDLSVYWYQQSLDQGLQFLIQYYNGEERAKGNILERFSAQQFPDLHSELNLSSLELGDSALYFCASSVETSGAGELFFGEGSRLTVL.